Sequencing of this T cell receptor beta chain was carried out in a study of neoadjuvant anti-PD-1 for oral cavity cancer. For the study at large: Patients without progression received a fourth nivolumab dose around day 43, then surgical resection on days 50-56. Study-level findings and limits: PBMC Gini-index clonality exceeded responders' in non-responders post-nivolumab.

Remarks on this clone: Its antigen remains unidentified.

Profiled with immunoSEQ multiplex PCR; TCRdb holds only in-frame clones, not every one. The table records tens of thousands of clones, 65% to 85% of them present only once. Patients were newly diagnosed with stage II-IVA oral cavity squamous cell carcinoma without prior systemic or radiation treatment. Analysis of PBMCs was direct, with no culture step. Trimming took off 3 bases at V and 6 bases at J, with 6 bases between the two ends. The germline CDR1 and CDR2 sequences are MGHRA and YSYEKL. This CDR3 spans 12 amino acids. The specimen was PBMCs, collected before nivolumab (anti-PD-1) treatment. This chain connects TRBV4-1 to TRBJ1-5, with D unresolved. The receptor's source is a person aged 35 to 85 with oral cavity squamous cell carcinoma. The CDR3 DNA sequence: TGCGCCAGCAGCCAGTGGGGTCAGCCCCAGCATTTT. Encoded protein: CASSQWGQPQHF.